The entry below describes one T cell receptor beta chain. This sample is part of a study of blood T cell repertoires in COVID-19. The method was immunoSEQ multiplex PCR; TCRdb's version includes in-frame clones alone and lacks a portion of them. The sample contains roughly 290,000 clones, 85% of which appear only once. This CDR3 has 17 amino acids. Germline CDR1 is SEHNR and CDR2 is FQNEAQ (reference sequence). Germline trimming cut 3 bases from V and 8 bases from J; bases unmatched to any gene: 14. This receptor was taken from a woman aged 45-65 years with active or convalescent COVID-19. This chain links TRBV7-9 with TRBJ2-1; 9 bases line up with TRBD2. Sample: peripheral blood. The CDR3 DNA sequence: TGTGCCAGCAGCTTTGGTCAGGGACTAGCCCGGAACGATGAGCAGTTCTTC. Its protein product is CASSFGQGLARNDEQFF.